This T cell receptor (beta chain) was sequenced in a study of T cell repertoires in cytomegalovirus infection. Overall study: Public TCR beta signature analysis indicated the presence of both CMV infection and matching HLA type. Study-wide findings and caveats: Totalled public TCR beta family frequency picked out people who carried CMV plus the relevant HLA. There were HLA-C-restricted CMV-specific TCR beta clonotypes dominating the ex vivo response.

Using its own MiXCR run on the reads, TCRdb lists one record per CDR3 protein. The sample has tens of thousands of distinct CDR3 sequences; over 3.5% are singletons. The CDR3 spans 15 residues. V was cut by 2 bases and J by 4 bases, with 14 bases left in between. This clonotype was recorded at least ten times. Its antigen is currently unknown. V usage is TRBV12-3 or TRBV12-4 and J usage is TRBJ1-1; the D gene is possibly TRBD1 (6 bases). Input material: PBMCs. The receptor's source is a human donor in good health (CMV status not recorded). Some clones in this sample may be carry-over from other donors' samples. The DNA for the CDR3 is TGTGCCAGCAGTTTAAGGCTGGACAGTAGCACTGAAGCTTTCTTT. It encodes CASSLRLDSSTEAFF.